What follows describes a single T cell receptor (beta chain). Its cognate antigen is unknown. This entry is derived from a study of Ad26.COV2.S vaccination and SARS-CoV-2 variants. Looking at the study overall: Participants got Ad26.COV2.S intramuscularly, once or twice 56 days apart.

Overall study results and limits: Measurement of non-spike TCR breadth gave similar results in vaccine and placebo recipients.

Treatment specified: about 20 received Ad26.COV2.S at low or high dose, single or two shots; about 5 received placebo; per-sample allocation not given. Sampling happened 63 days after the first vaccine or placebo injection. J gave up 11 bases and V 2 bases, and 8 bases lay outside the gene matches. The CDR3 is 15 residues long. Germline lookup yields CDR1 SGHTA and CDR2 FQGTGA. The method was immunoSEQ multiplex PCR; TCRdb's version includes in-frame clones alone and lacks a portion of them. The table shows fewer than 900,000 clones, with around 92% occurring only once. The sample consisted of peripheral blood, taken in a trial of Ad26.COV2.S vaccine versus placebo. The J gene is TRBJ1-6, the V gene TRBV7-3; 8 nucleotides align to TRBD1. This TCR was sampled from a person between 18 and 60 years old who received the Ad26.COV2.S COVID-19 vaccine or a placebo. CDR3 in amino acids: CASSLEGQAQTPLHF. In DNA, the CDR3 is TGTGCCAGCAGCTTAGAGGGACAGGCACAAACACCCCTCCACTTT.